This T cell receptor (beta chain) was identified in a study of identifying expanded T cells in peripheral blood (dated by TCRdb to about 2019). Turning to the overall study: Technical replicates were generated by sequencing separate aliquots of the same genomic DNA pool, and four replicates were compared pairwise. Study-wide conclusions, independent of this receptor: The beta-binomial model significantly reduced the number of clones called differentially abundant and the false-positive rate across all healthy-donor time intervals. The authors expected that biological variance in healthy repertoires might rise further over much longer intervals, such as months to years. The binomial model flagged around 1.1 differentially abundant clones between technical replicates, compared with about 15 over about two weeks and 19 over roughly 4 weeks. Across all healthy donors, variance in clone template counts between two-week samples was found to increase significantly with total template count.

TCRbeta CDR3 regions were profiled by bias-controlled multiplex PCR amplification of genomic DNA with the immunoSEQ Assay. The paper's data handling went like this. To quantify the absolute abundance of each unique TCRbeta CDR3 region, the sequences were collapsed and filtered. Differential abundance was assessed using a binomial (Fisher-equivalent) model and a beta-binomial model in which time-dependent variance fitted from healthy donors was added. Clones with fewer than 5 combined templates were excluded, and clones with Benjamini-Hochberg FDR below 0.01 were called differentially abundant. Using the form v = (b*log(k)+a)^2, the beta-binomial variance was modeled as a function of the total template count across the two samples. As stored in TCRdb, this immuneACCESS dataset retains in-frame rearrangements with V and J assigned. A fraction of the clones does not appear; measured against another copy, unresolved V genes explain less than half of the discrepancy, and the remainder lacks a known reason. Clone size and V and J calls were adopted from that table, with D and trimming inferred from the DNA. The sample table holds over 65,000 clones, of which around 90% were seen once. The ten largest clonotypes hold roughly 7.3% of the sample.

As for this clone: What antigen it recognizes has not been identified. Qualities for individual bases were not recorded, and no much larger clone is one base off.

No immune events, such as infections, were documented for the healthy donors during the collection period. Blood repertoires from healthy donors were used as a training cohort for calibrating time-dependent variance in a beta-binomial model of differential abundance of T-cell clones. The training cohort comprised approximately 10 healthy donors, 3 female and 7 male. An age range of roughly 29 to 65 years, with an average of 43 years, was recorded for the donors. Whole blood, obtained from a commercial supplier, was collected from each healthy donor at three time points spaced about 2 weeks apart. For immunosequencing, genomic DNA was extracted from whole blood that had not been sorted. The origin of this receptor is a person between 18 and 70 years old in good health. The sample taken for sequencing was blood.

The CDR3 amino acid sequence is: CASSVDSGTSGYEQYF. DNA sequence: TGTGCCAGCAGCGTAGACTCGGGGACTAGCGGGTACGAGCAGTACTTC. The chain employs TRBV9 and TRBJ2-7; 12 middle bases align to TRBD2. Including the terminal cysteine and phenylalanine, the CDR3 comprises 16 residues. Only the CDR3 region is kept as DNA, spanning 48 bases read in frame from base 1. V lost 0 bases and J lost 4 bases, and the count of bases not matched to a germline gene is 5. Looking up the germline V gene yields CDR1 SGDLS and CDR2 YYNGEE.